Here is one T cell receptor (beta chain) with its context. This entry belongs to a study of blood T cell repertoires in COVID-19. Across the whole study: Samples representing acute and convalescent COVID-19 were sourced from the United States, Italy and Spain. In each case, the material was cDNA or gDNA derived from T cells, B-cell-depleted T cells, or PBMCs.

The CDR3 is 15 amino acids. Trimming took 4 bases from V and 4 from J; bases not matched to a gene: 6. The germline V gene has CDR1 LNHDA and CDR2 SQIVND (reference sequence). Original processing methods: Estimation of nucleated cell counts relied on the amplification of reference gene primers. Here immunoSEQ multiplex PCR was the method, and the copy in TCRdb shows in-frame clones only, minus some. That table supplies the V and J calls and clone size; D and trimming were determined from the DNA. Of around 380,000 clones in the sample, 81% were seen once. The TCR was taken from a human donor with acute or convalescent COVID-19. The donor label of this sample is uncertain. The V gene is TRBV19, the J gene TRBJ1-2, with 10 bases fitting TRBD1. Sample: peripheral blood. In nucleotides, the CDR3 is TGTGCCAGTAGTAAGACCGGGACAGGGGTCTATGGCTACACCTTC. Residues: CASSKTGTGVYGYTF. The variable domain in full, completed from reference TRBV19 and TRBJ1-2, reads DGGITQSPKYLFRKEGQNVTLSCEQNLNHDAMYWYRQDPGQGLRLIYYSQIVNDFQKGDIAEGYSVSREKKESFPLTVTSAQKNPTAFYLCASSKTGTGVYGYTFGSGTRLTVV.